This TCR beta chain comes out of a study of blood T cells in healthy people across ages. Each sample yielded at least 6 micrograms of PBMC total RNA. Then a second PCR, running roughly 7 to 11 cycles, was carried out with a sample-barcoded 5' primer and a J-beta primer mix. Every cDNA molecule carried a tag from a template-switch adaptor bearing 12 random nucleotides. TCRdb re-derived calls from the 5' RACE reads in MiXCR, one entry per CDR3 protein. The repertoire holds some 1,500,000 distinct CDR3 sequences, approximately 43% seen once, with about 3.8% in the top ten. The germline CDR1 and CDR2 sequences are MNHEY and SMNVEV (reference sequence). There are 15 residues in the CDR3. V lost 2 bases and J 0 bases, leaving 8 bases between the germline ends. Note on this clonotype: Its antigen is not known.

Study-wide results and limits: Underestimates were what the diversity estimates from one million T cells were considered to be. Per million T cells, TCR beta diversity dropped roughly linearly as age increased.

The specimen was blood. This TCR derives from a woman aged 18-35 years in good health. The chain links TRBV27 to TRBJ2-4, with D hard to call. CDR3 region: CASSLGRLAKNIQYF. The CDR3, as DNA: TGTGCCAGCAGTTTAGGCCGGCTAGCCAAAAACATTCAGTACTTC.